The TCR beta chain under discussion was sequenced for a study of metastatic and nonmetastatic thyroid tumors. Every patient was untreated before thyroid surgery. TCRdb re-called the PCR reads via MiXCR. Among some 7,700 clones, approximately 32% were seen once, and the ten largest hold roughly 10%. Germline V gene data show CDR1 as MNHEY and CDR2 as SMNVEV (reference sequence). The CDR3 contains 16 residues. Trimming took 5 bases from V and 5 from J; bases not matched to a gene: 8. Overall study findings and caveats: Versus benign nodules, malignant thyroid tumors reportedly had significantly higher TCR beta diversity, in blood and tumor.

Concerning this clone: What it recognizes is unknown.

The material sequenced was tumor tissue. This TCR derives from a female donor with papillary thyroid cancer or a benign thyroid nodule (not recorded which). Some clones in this sample may be carry-over from other donors' samples. The chain joins TRBV27 to TRBJ2-4; 11 bases match TRBD1. CDR3 in DNA: TGTGCCAGCAGTCCCCGGACAGGGGGCTTTGAAAACATTCAGTACTTC. Translated: CASSPRTGGFENIQYF.